The 32 T cell receptor beta chains presented below share a single source sample, sequenced in a study of human T cells and chemical hapten exposure (dated by TCRdb to the early 2020s). The sample's time point label is to be understood as: patch test 2, 6 weeks after DPC sensitization. The sample's treatment or condition, from its label and the paper: therapeutic diphenylcyclopropenone sensitization with weekly scalp DPC. The library was produced with RACE. The sequencer was a NextSeq 500. The public sequencing data were trimmed at Q25 with fastp and processed into clonotypes with MiXCR by TCRdb, which kept only in-frame beta chains. Identical CDR3 protein sequences are pooled into one entry, listed with their most common genes and DNA. Across this sample there are approximately 82,000 distinct CDR3 sequences, with more than 6.5% seen only once. Roughly 1.4% of the sample goes to the ten largest clones.

The sample in question was whole blood, obtained in connection with sensitization to the hapten diphenylcyclopropenone (DPC). The receptors stem from a woman in her 30s with alopecia areata. Some clones in this sample may be carry-over from other donors' samples.

This clonotype was detected many times. J is TRBJ2-7 and V is TRBV3-1; D remains ambiguous. Trimming cost V 1 base and J 4 bases, with 8 bases left between them. This CDR3 has 13 residues. The V gene's germline CDR1 is LGHDT and CDR2 YNNKEL (reference sequence). CDR3: CASSQGVAYEQYF. The CDR3, as DNA: TGTGCCAGCAGCCAAGGGGTTGCGTACGAGCAGTACTTC.

The rearrangement links TRBV11-3 to TRBJ2-3; TRBD1 agrees at 7 bases. The CDR3 length is 16 residues. With 1 base clipped from V and 3 bases from J, the junction kept 7 bases outside the gene matches. Germline V gene lookup returns CDR1 SGHNT and CDR2 YENEEA. The CDR3 is CASSLGDRVRTDTQYF. For the CDR3, the DNA is TGTGCCAGCAGCTTAGGGGACAGAGTAAGAACAGATACGCAGTATTTT.

The sample holds many counts of this clonotype. The chain recombines TRBV29-1 with TRBJ2-7; unclear D gene. Between the trimmed V and J ends, which lost 2 bases and 1 base, there was a span of 3 bases. This CDR3 comprises 11 residues. Germline V CDR1 and CDR2: SQVTM, ANQGSEA. The CDR3: CSVEQSYEQYF. CDR3 DNA sequence: TGCAGCGTTGAACAGTCCTACGAGCAGTACTTC.

This chain uses TRBV7-2 with TRBJ2-1; TRBD2 matches 10 bases. The germline gives CDR1 SGHTA, CDR2 FQGNSA. The J segment lost 9 bases and the V segment lost 3 bases, leaving 11 bases of the junction unmatched. The CDR3 has 16 amino acids. The CDR3 sequence is CASSLGTSGVEGEQFF. The CDR3 nucleotides read TGTGCCAGCAGCTTGGGCACTAGCGGGGTTGAGGGTGAGCAGTTCTTC. Drawing the rest from reference TRBV7-2 and TRBJ2-1, the complete variable domain is GAGVSQSPSNKVTEKGKDVELRCDPISGHTALYWYRQSLGQGLEFLIYFQGNSAPDKSGLPSDRFSAERTGGSVSTLTIQRTQQEDSAVYLCASSLGTSGVEGEQFFGPGTRLTVL.

For this clonotype: It may be a read error: a sequence one base away is much more abundant. A read error is likely, as this CDR3 ends without the conserved phenylalanine or tryptophan. The chain recombines TRBV6-2 or TRBV6-3 with TRBJ2-3; possibly TRBD2 for D (6 bases). The CDR3 has 16 residues. Between the trimmed V and J ends, which lost 7 bases and 5 bases, there was a span of 22 bases. Germline CDR1 is MNHEY and CDR2 is SVGEGT. The CDR3 DNA reads as TGTGCCAGCAAGACCCGACTAGAAGCAACTATAGATACGCAGTATTCT. Translation: CASKTRLEATIDTQYS.

This clonotype was counted many times. The rearrangement uses TRBV11-1 and TRBJ2-1; TRBD2 might be the D (5 bases). The germline V gene encodes CDR1 SGHAT and CDR2 FQDESV (reference sequence). This CDR3 has 15 amino acids. Trimming stripped 6 bases from V and 4 bases from J, with 16 bases between. CDR3 protein: CASRTPGIGYNEQFF. The CDR3 DNA reads TGTGCCAGCAGAACGCCCGGGATAGGATACAATGAGCAGTTCTTC.

This clonotype was counted many times. The chain joins TRBV2 to TRBJ2-3; D might be TRBD2 (5 bases). Trimming removed 7 bases at V and 0 bases at J, with 8 bases between. There are 13 residues in the CDR3. From germline, CDR1 is SNHLY and CDR2 FYNNEI. The CDR3 sequence is CASNRDSTDTQYF. The CDR3 DNA reads as TGTGCCAGCAATCGGGATAGCACAGATACGCAGTATTTT.

At least ten counts were recorded for this clonotype. J is TRBJ1-1 and V is TRBV10-3, with D possibly matching TRBD1 (5 bases). The V end was cut by 4 bases, the J end by 5 bases, with 11 bases between. CDR1 and CDR2 from the germline V gene are ENHRY and SYGVKD. The CDR3 spans 13 residues. CDR3 protein: CAISAVRGTEAFF. CDR3 coding DNA: TGTGCCATCAGTGCGGTCCGGGGGACTGAAGCTTTCTTT.

This chain connects TRBV20-1 to TRBJ1-2; 7 bases agree with TRBD1. J lost 3 bases, V lost 7 bases, and 5 bases had no gene match. CDR3 length: 12 amino acids. The germline V gene encodes CDR1 DFQATT and CDR2 SNEGSKA (reference sequence). Here the CDR3 DNA reads TGCAGTGTGTCTACAGGGGACTATGGCTACACCTTC. Amino acid sequence: CSVSTGDYGYTF.

This clonotype was observed many times. As DNA, the CDR3 is TGTGCCAGCTCACCTCGGACAGACAATGAGCAGTTCTTC. Translating it yields CASSPRTDNEQFF. The genes are TRBV18 and TRBJ2-1, with a weak D call TRBD1 (6 bases). Trimming removed 3 bases from V and 5 bases from J, with 8 bases in between. CDR1 and CDR2 from the germline V gene are KGHSH and LQKENI. The CDR3 loop spans 13 amino acids.

This clonotype was counted ten times or more. V and J are TRBV7-6 and TRBJ2-3, with 8 bases matching TRBD2. The ends lost 1 base at V and 6 bases at J; junction bases unmatched: 6. This CDR3 is built from 15 residues. CDR1 SGHVS and CDR2 FNYEAQ come from the germline V gene. The CDR3 DNA reads as TGTGCCAGCAGCTTAGTCGGCGGGGGGACGGATACGCAGTATTTT. Amino acid sequence: CASSLVGGGTDTQYF.

This clonotype was seen ten or more times. V is TRBV10-3 and J is TRBJ1-1; 7 bases match TRBD1. Trimming removed 5 bases from V and 0 bases from J; junction bases left unmatched: 3. This CDR3 is 14 amino acids long. Germline assignment: CDR1 ENHRY and CDR2 SYGVKD. CDR3 sequence: CAISKTGLNTEAFF. CDR3 DNA: TGTGCCATCAGTAAGACAGGGCTGAACACTGAAGCTTTCTTT.

At least ten counts were recorded for this clonotype. The rearrangement links TRBV3-1 to TRBJ1-6, with D hard to call. The CDR3 spans 14 residues. Germline CDR1 is LGHDT and CDR2 is YNNKEL (reference sequence). Trimming cost V 1 base and J 9 bases, with 10 bases left between them. CDR3 nucleotide sequence: TGTGCCAGCAGCCAAGTGGGTAACAGTTCACCCCTCCACTTT. This encodes CASSQVGNSSPLHF. The whole variable domain, remainder taken from reference TRBV3-1 and TRBJ1-6, is DTAVSQTPKYLVTQMGNDKSIKCEQNLGHDTMYWYKQDSKKFLKIMFSYNNKELIINETVPNRFSPKSPDKAHLNLHINSLELGDSAVYFCASSQVGNSSPLHFGNGTRLTVT.

This clonotype has ten or more counts. This chain links TRBV10-2 with TRBJ1-2; D is unresolved. This CDR3 spans 13 amino acids. V shed 5 bases and J shed 0 bases, with 7 bases lying between them. Germline V lookup: CDR1 WSHSY, CDR2 SAAADI. CDR3 sequence reads: CASSPRPNYGYTF. CDR3 sequence (DNA): TGCGCCAGCAGTCCACGACCTAACTATGGCTACACCTTC.

This clonotype has at least ten counts. The rearrangement links TRBV5-5 to TRBJ2-7; D uncertain. Germline loops: CDR1 SGHKS, CDR2 YYEKEE (reference sequence). Trimming took 1 base from V and 3 from J, leaving 5 bases between them. The CDR3 covers 12 residues. The CDR3 nucleotides read TGTGCCAGCAGCTTGTTCCTCTACGAGCAGTACTTC. Translated, it gives CASSLFLYEQYF.

J is TRBJ1-4 and V is TRBV12-3 or TRBV12-4, with D unresolved. V lost 4 bases to trimming and J lost 8 bases, with 11 bases between them. The CDR3 sequence is 13 residues long. The CDR3 DNA reads TGTGCCAGCAGTTCCCTTTGGTGGGAAAAACTGTTTTTT. It yields the protein CASSSLWWEKLFF.

The table lists this clonotype with many counts. The V call is TRBV12-5, the J call TRBJ2-3, with TRBD2 as a possible D gene (6 bases). This CDR3 has 19 residues. The V gene lost 5 bases and the J gene lost 2 bases, with 26 bases spanning the gap. The germline V gene encodes CDR1 LGHNT and CDR2 FRNRAP. The DNA of the CDR3 is TGTGCTAGTGGTCCAGACCCAGAACTAGCTAGCTTTGACACAGATACGCAGTATTTT. As protein: CASGPDPELASFDTDTQYF. The whole variable domain, filled in from reference TRBV12-5 and TRBJ2-3, reads DARVTQTPRHKVTEMGQEVTMRCQPILGHNTVFWYRQTMMQGLELLAYFRNRAPLDDSGMPKDRFSAEMPDATLATLKIQPSEPRDSAVYFCASGPDPELASFDTDTQYFGPGTRLTVL.

This clonotype was seen at least ten times. The chain couples TRBV7-9 to TRBJ1-1; possible D gene TRBD1, 5 bases. V was cut by 6 bases and J by 5 bases, with 10 bases left in between. Germline loops: CDR1 SEHNR, CDR2 FQNEAQ (reference sequence). The CDR3 covers 12 residues. CDR3 protein: CASREGQTEAFF. The CDR3 region has the DNA TGTGCCAGCAGAGAGGGGCAGACTGAAGCTTTCTTT.

This clonotype appeared once. A much larger clone differs by one base, so this may be a read error. The CDR3 spells CASSSPGLAEAFF. The CDR3 region has the DNA TGTGCCAGCAGTTCTCCTGGACTGGCGGAAGCTTTCTTT. V is TRBV12-3 or TRBV12-4 and J is TRBJ1-1; no reliable D call. The CDR3 is 13 amino acids. Trimming cost V 4 bases and J 8 bases, with 14 bases left between them.

This clonotype was detected only a few times. The V and J genes are TRBV27 and TRBJ2-7, with D unclear. This CDR3 has 14 amino acids. CDR1 is MNHEY and CDR2 is SMNVEV in the germline V gene (reference sequence). V lost 2 bases, J lost 7 bases, and 15 bases lay in between. CDR3 sequence reads: CASSLGPDRREQYF. The CDR3 nucleotides are TGTGCCAGCAGTTTAGGTCCGGACCGTAGGGAGCAGTACTTC.

This clonotype was recorded a few times. The chain uses TRBV6-1 and TRBJ2-2, with a tentative D call TRBD1 (6 bases). The CDR3 is made up of 15 amino acids. Trimming left V 3 bases short and J 7 bases short, with 15 bases between. The V gene's germline CDR1 is MNHNS and CDR2 SASEGT. DNA of the CDR3: TGTGCCAGCAGTGAGTTGGTACAGGGCAGCGGGGAGCTGTTTTTT. It encodes CASSELVQGSGELFF.

This clonotype was found a few times. J is TRBJ1-1 and V is TRBV5-1; unclear D gene. The germline V and J ends were trimmed by 3 bases and 5 bases, with 17 bases remaining between them. Germline values: CDR1 SGHRS, CDR2 YFSETQ. The CDR3 is 15 residues long. CDR3 protein: CASSSYGGMGTEAFF. The CDR3 DNA sequence: TGCGCCAGCAGCTCCTATGGAGGGATGGGTACTGAAGCTTTCTTT.

At least ten counts were recorded for this clonotype. The rearrangement joins TRBV10-3 to TRBJ2-2, with 10 bases matching TRBD1. Germline values: CDR1 ENHRY, CDR2 SYGVKD. The CDR3 sequence is 15 residues long. The V gene end was trimmed by 4 bases and the J gene end by 6 bases; junction bases not matched to a gene: 5. This CDR3 is CAISGGTGDAGELFF. CDR3 nucleotides: TGTGCCATCAGTGGGGGGACAGGGGACGCCGGGGAGCTGTTTTTT.

The sample holds many counts of this clonotype. The rearrangement uses TRBV2 and TRBJ1-2; the match to TRBD1 covers 11 bases. The CDR3 is made up of 17 amino acids. V was pared by 6 bases and J by 5 bases, with 14 bases of the junction left unmatched. In germline, CDR1 is SNHLY, CDR2 FYNNEI. The CDR3 loop reads CASSAPGQGEFSYGYTF. For the CDR3, the DNA is TGTGCCAGCAGCGCACCGGGACAGGGGGAATTTTCGTATGGCTACACCTTC.

To note about this clonotype: Just one base apart from a much larger clone, this may be a read error. The chain employs TRBV10-2 and TRBJ2-3, with TRBD2 matching over 7 bases. J gave up 1 base and V 6 bases, and 22 bases lay outside the gene matches. The CDR3 sequence is 20 residues long. The germline V gene has CDR1 WSHSY and CDR2 SAAADI. The DNA of the CDR3 is TGCGCCAGCAGAGCCCTCTACGCAGCGGGACCAGCTCAAGGCACAGATACGCAGTATTTT. Protein: CASRALYAAGPAQGTDTQYF.

The gene calls are TRBV25-1 and TRBJ2-1, with D perhaps TRBD2 (6 bases). V lost 0 bases, J lost 8 bases, and 17 bases lay in between. Germline lookup yields CDR1 MGHDK and CDR2 SYGVNS. The CDR3 consists of 16 residues. The CDR3 loop is CASSEYSAGWFDEQFF. Here the CDR3 DNA reads TGTGCCAGCAGTGAATATTCGGCGGGGTGGTTCGATGAGCAGTTCTTC.

This clonotype was seen many times. V gene TRBV7-2 combines with J gene TRBJ2-7; D unresolved. V was pared by 6 bases and J by 3 bases, with 12 bases between. This CDR3 comprises 13 residues. The germline V gene encodes CDR1 SGHTA and CDR2 FQGNSA. CDR3 DNA: TGTGCCAGCAGGAGAGGCGGTTACTACGAGCAGTACTTC. The encoded protein is CASRRGGYYEQYF.

At least ten counts were recorded for this clonotype. The chain couples TRBV6-1 to TRBJ1-5; D is unclear. The V and J ends lost 2 bases and 6 bases respectively, with 14 bases between them. The germline V gene has CDR1 MNHNS and CDR2 SASEGT. CDR3 size: 15 residues. The CDR3 DNA reads as TGTGCCAGCAGTGAATGGCCAGAAGGCGCTCAGCCCCAGCATTTT. Its translation is CASSEWPEGAQPQHF.

Notes on this clonotype: One end of the junction does not line up with germline, which may come from a read error. V gene TRBV27 combines with J gene TRBJ1-1; D gene ambiguous. This CDR3 is 17 amino acids long. The germline CDR1 and CDR2 sequences are MNHEY and SMNVEV (reference sequence). The CDR3 here is CPSSLEQRALGPTEAFF. CDR3 coding DNA: TGTCCCAGCAGTTTAGAACAGAGGGCCCTGGGCCCCACTGAAGCTTTCTTT.

This clonotype has at least ten counts. J is TRBJ2-5 and V is TRBV25-1; D is undetermined. The ends were cut back, 5 bases at V and 4 bases at J, with 5 bases in the middle. Per the germline V gene, CDR1 is MGHDK and CDR2 is SYGVNS. The CDR3 spans 11 residues. The CDR3 DNA reads as TGTGCCAGCAGTACAGTAGAGACCCAGTACTTC. Translation: CASSTVETQYF.

The chain couples TRBV6-6 to TRBJ1-6, with D perhaps TRBD1 (5 bases). Germline V gene lookup returns CDR1 MNHNY and CDR2 SVGAGI (reference sequence). V dropped 7 bases and J dropped 7 bases, with 17 bases sitting between them. This CDR3 contains 15 residues. CDR3 DNA: TGTGCCAGCAAAGGGGCAGGCACGGTGAATTCACCCCTCCACTTT. It codes for CASKGAGTVNSPLHF.

This clonotype has more than one count but fewer than ten. V and J are TRBV5-1 and TRBJ1-3; perhaps TRBD1 as D (6 bases). In germline, CDR1 is SGHRS, CDR2 YFSETQ. This CDR3 is 14 amino acids long. V lost 0 bases to trimming and J lost 3 bases, with 7 bases between them. Here the CDR3 reads CASSLGTVGNTIYF. CDR3 in DNA: TGCGCCAGCAGCTTGGGGACAGTTGGAAACACCATATATTTT. Using reference TRBV5-1 and TRBJ1-3 for the parts outside the CDR3, the full variable domain is KAGVTQTPRYLIKTRGQQVTLSCSPISGHRSVSWYQQTPGQGLQFLFEYFSETQRNKGNFPGRFSGRQFSNSRSEMNVSTLELGDSALYLCASSLGTVGNTIYFGEGSWLTVV.